This TCR beta chain was sequenced in a study of T-cell reconstitution after alpha-beta-depleted transplantation in children. CDR3 length: 15 residues. The V end was cut by 1 base, the J end by 5 bases, with 18 bases between. The V gene's germline CDR1 is DFQATT and CDR2 SNEGSKA (reference sequence). This sample's TCRbeta library carried unique molecular identifier barcodes. Using its own MiXCR run on the PCR reads, TCRdb lists one record per CDR3 protein. This table holds a few hundred thousand distinct CDR3 sequences, around 10% found once. The chain has TRBV20-1 and TRBJ2-7; weak D call: TRBD1 (5 bases). The receptor's source is a human donor who donated a stem cell graft to a child with acute lymphoblastic leukemia. The material sequenced was PBMCs from the stem cell graft donor, taken from the stem cell graft. This chain's CDR3 is CSARVLGQGLDEQYF. CDR3 in DNA: TGCAGTGCTAGAGTTCTGGGGCAGGGCTTGGACGAGCAGTACTTC.